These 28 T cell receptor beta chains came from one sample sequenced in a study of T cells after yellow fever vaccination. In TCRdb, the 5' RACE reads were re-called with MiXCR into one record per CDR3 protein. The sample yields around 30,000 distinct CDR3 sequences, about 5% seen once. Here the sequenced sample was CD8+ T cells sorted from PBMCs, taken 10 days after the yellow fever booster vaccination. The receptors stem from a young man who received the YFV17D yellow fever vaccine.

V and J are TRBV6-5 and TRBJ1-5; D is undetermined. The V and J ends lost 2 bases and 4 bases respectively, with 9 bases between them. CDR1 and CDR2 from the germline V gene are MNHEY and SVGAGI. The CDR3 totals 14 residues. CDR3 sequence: CASSYLGNNQPQHF. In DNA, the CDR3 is TGTGCCAGCAGTTACCTGGGGAATAATCAGCCCCAGCATTTT.

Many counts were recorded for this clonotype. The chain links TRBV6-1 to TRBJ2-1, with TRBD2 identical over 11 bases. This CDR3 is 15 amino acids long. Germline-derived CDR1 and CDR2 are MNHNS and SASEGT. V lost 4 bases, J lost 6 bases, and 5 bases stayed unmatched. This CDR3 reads CASSVGLADLNEQFF. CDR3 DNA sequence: TGTGCCAGCAGTGTGGGACTAGCGGACCTCAATGAGCAGTTCTTC.

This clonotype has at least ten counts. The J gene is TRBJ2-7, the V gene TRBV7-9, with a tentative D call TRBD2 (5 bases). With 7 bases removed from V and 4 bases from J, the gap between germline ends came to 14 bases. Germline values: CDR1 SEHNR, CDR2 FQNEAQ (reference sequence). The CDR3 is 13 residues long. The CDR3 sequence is CASIGPADYEQYF. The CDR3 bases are TGTGCCAGCATTGGACCAGCGGATTACGAGCAGTACTTC.

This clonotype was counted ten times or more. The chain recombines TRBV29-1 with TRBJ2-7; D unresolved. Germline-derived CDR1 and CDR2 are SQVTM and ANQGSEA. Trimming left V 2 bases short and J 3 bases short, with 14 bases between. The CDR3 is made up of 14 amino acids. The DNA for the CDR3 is TGCAGCGTTGAAACCCAGGACGGATTCTACGAGCAGTACTTC. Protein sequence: CSVETQDGFYEQYF.

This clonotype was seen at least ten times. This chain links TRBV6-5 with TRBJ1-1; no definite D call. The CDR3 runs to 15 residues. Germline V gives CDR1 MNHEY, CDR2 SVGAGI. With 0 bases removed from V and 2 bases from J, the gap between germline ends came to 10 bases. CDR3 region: CASSYSADLNTEAFF. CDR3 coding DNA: TGTGCCAGCAGTTACTCGGCAGACCTCAACACTGAAGCTTTCTTT.

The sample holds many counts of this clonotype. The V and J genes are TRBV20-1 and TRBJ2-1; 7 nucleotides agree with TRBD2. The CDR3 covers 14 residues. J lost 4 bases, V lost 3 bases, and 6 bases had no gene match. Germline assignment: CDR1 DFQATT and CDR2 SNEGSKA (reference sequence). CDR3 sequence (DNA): TGCAGTGCTAGCGGGAGCGGGAAGTACAATGAGCAGTTCTTC. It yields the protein CSASGSGKYNEQFF.

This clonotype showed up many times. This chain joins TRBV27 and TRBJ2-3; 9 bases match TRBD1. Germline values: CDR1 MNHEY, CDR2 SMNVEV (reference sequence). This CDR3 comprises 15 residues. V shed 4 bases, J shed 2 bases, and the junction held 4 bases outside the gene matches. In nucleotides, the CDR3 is TGTGCCAGCAGTTCCCGGGACAGGGACACAGATACGCAGTATTTT. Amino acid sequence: CASSSRDRDTDTQYF.

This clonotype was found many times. CDR3: CAISEPLRSYEQYF. CDR3 nucleotides: TGTGCCATCAGTGAGCCTCTTAGAAGCTACGAGCAGTACTTC. The rearrangement uses TRBV10-3 and TRBJ2-7; no definite D call. V lost 2 bases and J lost 3, with 11 bases in between. This CDR3 is 14 amino acids long. The germline V gene has CDR1 ENHRY and CDR2 SYGVKD.

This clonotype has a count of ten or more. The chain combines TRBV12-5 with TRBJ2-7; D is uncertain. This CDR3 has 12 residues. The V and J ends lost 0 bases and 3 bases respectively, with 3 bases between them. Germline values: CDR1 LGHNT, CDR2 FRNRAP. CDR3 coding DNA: TGTGCTAGTGGTTTGGTAGTCTACGAGCAGTACTTC. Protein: CASGLVVYEQYF.

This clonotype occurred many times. The DNA of the CDR3 is TGTGCCAGCAGTTATAATTCCTACAATGAGCAGTTCTTC. This translates into CASSYNSYNEQFF. The J gene is TRBJ2-1, the V gene TRBV6-5, with D unclear. Germline V CDR1 and CDR2: MNHEY, SVGAGI. Trimming stripped 3 bases from V and 1 base from J, with 4 bases between. This CDR3 region has 13 residues.

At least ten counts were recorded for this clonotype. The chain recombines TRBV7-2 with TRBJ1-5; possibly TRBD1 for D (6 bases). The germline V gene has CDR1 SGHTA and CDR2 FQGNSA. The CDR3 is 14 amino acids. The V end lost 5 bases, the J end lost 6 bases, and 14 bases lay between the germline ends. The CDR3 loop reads CASSRTGLGQPQHF. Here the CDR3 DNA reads TGTGCCAGCAGCCGAACAGGGCTAGGTCAGCCCCAGCATTTT. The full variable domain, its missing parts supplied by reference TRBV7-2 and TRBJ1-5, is GAGVSQSPSNKVTEKGKDVELRCDPISGHTALYWYRQSLGQGLEFLIYFQGNSAPDKSGLPSDRFSAERTGGSVSTLTIQRTQQEDSAVYLCASSRTGLGQPQHFGDGTRLSIL.

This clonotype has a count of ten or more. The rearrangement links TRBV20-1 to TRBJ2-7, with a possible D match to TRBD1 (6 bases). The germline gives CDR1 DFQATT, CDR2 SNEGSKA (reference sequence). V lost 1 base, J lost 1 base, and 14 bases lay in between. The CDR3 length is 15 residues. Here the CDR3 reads CSARVSGTFSYEQYF. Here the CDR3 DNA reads TGCAGTGCTAGAGTATCAGGGACATTTTCCTACGAGCAGTACTTC.

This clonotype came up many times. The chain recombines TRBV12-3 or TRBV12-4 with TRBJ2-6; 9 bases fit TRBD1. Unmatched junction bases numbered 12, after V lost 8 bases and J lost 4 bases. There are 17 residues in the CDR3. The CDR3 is CASGRTGDVSGANVLTF. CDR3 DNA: TGTGCCAGCGGGAGGACAGGGGATGTATCCGGGGCCAACGTCCTGACTTTC.

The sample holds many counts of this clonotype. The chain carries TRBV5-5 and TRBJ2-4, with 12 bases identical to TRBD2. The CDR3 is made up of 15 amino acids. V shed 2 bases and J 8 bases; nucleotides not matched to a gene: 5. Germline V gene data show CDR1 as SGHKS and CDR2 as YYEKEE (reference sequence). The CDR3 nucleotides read TGTGCCAGCAGCTTATTGACTAGCGGGAGAGACATTCAGTACTTC. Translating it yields CASSLLTSGRDIQYF.

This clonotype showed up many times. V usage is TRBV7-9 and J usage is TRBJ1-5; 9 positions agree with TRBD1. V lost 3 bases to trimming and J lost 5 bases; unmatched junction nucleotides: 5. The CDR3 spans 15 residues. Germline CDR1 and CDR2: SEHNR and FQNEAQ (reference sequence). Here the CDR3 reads CASSLGDRVDQPQHF. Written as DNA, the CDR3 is TGTGCCAGCAGCTTGGGGGACAGGGTTGATCAGCCCCAGCATTTT.

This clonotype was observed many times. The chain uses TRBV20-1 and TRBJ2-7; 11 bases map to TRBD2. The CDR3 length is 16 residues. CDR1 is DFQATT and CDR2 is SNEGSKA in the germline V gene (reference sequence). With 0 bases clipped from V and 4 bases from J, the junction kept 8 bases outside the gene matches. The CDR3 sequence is CSARDGLAGGGYEQYF. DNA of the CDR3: TGCAGTGCTAGAGATGGGCTAGCGGGAGGTGGGTACGAGCAGTACTTC.

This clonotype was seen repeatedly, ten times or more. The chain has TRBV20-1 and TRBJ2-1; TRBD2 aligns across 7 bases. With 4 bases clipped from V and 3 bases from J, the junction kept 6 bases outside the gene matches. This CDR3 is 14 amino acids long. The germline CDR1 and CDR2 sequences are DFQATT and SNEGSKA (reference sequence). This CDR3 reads CSAKSGAHYNEQFF. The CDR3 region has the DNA TGCAGTGCTAAAAGCGGGGCCCACTACAATGAGCAGTTCTTC.

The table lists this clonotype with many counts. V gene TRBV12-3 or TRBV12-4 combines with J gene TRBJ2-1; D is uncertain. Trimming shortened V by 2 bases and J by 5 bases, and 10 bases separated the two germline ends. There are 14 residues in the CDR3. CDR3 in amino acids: CASSLIGPDNEQFF. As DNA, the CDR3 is TGTGCCAGCAGTTTAATTGGCCCGGACAATGAGCAGTTCTTC.

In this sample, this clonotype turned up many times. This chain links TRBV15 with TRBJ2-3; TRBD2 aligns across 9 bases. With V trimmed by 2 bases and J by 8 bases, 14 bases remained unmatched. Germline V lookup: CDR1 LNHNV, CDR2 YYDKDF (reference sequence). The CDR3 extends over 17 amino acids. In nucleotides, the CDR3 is TGTGCCACCAGCAGAACTCTCGCGGGAGGGACGGAGGGTACGCAGTATTTT. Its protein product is CATSRTLAGGTEGTQYF.

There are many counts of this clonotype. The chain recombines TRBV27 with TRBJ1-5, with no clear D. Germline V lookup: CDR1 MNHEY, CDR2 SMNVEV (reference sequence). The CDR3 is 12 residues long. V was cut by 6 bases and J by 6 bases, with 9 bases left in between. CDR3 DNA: TGTGCCAGCAGCCGTACGCGTCAGCCCCAGCATTTT. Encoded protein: CASSRTRQPQHF.

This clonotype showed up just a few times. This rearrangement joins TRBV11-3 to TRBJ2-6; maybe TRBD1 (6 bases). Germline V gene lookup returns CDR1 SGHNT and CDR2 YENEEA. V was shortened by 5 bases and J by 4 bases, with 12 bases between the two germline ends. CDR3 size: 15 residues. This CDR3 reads CASSQTGYGANVLTF. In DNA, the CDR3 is TGTGCCAGCAGCCAAACAGGGTACGGGGCCAACGTCCTGACTTTC.

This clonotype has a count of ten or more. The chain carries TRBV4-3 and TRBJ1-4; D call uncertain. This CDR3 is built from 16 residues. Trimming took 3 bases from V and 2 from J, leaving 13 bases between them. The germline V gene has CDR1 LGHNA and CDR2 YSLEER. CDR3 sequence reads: CASSHEPLGTNEKLFF. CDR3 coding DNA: TGCGCCAGCAGCCACGAACCCCTGGGGACTAATGAAAAACTGTTTTTT.

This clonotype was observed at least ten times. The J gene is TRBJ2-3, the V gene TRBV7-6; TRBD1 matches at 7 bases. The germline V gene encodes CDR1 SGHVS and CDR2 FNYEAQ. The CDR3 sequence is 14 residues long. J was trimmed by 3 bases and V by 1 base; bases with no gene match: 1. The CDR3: CASSLGQGTDTQYF. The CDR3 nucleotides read TGTGCCAGCAGCTTAGGACAGGGTACAGATACGCAGTATTTT.

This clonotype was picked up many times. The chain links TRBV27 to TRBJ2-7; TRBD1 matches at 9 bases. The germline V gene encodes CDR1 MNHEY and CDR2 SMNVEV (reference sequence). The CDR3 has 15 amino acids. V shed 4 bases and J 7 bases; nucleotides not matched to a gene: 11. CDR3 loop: CASSYQGQGLGEQYF. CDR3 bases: TGTGCCAGCAGTTACCAAGGACAGGGGCTTGGGGAGCAGTACTTC.

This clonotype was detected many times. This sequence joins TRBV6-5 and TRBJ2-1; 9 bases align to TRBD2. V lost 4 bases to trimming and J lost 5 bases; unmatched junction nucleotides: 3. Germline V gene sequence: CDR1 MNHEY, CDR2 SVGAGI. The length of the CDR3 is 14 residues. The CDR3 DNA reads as TGTGCCAGCAGTTCCGGGACTAGCAACAATGAGCAGTTCTTC. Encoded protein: CASSSGTSNNEQFF.

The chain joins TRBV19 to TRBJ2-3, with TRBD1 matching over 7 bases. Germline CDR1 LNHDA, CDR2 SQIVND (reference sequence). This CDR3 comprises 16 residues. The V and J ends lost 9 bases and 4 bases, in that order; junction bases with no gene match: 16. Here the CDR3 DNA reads TGTGCCAGGAACTACAGGGGTGCGGGTTCCGCAGATACGCAGTATTTT. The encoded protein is CARNYRGAGSADTQYF.

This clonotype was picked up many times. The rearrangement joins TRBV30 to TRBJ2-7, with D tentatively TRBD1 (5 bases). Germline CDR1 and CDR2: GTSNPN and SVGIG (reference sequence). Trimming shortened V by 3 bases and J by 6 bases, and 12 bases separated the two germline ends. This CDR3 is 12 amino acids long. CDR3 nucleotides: TGTGCCTGGAGACAGGACGTAGGCGAGCAGTACTTC. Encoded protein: CAWRQDVGEQYF.

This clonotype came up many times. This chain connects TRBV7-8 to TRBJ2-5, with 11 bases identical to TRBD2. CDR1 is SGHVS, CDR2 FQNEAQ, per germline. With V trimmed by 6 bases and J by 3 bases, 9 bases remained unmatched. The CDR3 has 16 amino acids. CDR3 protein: CASSPLPTSGEETQYF. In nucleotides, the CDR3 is TGTGCCAGCAGTCCCCTCCCGACTAGCGGGGAAGAGACCCAGTACTTC.